The 20 T cell receptor beta chains given below trace back to one sample, sequenced in a study of T cells after yellow fever vaccination. One entry per CDR3 protein results from TCRdb running MiXCR on the 5' RACE reads. The table includes about 85,000 distinct CDR3 sequences, about an eighth detected once. The input for sequencing was CD8+ T cells not binding an NS4B(214-222) dextramer, sorted from PBMCs, taken roughly 20 days after the first yellow fever vaccination. Source of these receptors: a young man who received the YFV17D yellow fever vaccine.

The rearrangement uses TRBV10-2 and TRBJ2-3, with D perhaps matching TRBD2 (6 bases). Germline V CDR1 and CDR2: WSHSY, SAAADI. The V gene lost 6 bases and the J gene lost 6 bases, with 16 bases spanning the gap. The CDR3 is made up of 14 amino acids. For the CDR3, the DNA is TGCGCCAGCAGAGCGGGCGAGGGGATGGATACGCAGTATTTT. It specifies CASRAGEGMDTQYF.

This clonotype came up once. This chain links TRBV18 with TRBJ2-3; D is uncertain. The ends were cut back, 2 bases at V and 3 bases at J, with 15 bases in the middle. CDR1 and CDR2 (germline): KGHSH, LQKENI. This CDR3 spans 16 amino acids. CDR3 sequence (DNA): TGTGCCAGCTCACCAGCTCCGCTGCTTGGTACAGATACGCAGTATTTT. Its translation: CASSPAPLLGTDTQYF.

V usage is TRBV3-1 and J usage is TRBJ2-1; the D is unclear. Germline lookup yields CDR1 LGHDT and CDR2 YNNKEL (reference sequence). This CDR3 spans 15 amino acids. The germline V and J ends were trimmed by 2 bases and 6 bases, with 14 bases remaining between them. The CDR3 region has the DNA TGTGCCAGCAGCCAAAGGTATGGAGACGGCAATGAGCAGTTCTTC. Amino acids: CASSQRYGDGNEQFF.

This clonotype appeared a few times. V usage is TRBV6-1 and J usage is TRBJ2-5; possibly TRBD2 for D (6 bases). Trimming cost V 9 bases and J 5 bases, with 22 bases left between them. The CDR3 totals 15 residues. Germline values: CDR1 MNHNS, CDR2 SASEGT. The DNA for the CDR3 is TGTGCCAGTTCGCACGAGGGCGCGGGGCGGGAGACCCAGTACTTC. The encoded protein is CASSHEGAGRETQYF.

This chain uses TRBV20-1 with TRBJ1-1, with D unclear. Germline CDR1 reads DFQATT; CDR2 reads SNEGSKA (reference sequence). This CDR3 spans 12 amino acids. V was clipped by 6 bases and J by 1 base, with 9 bases between them. The CDR3 coding sequence is TGCAGTGCCCGAGGCGGGAACACTGAAGCTTTCTTT. Protein product: CSARGGNTEAFF.

The V call is TRBV6-2 or TRBV6-3, the J call TRBJ2-1, with 10 bases aligning to TRBD1. Germline V lookup: CDR1 MNHEY, CDR2 SVGEGT. The CDR3 is made up of 16 amino acids. The V and J ends lost 2 bases and 10 bases, in that order; junction bases with no gene match: 11. CDR3 nucleotide sequence: TGTGCCAGCAGTTACCTGGGACAGGGGCCCCGAGGGGAGCAGTTCTTC. It yields the protein CASSYLGQGPRGEQFF.

This clonotype was detected only a few times. The chain links TRBV19 to TRBJ2-1, with D unresolved. This CDR3 comprises 11 residues. Trimming removed 5 bases from V and 9 bases from J, with 8 bases in between. In germline, CDR1 is LNHDA, CDR2 SQIVND (reference sequence). This chain's CDR3 is CASSSFSEQFF. The CDR3 DNA sequence: TGTGCCAGTAGTTCCTTCAGTGAGCAGTTCTTC.

This clonotype turned up a few times. The rearrangement joins TRBV30 to TRBJ2-7; a weak D match, TRBD2 (5 bases). This CDR3 is built from 14 residues. V shed 5 bases and J shed 7 bases, with 21 bases lying between them. CDR1 and CDR2 from the germline V gene are GTSNPN and SVGIG (reference sequence). CDR3 region: CAWSPIRGNREQYF. CDR3 DNA: TGTGCCTGGTCCCCAATCCGAGGGAATAGGGAGCAGTACTTC.

J is TRBJ2-5 and V is TRBV4-3; D unresolved. Trimming took 1 base from V and 5 from J, leaving 11 bases between them. The CDR3 covers 14 residues. Germline V CDR1 and CDR2: LGHNA, YSLEER. The CDR3 DNA reads as TGCGCCAGCAGCCAAGCTCAGGATGGGGAGACCCAGTACTTC. Translation gives CASSQAQDGETQYF.

This clonotype was seen a few times. Here the CDR3 DNA reads TGCGCCAGCAGCCCAGGGGACCCTGGAGCGGGGGGTGACACCGGGGAGCTGTTTTTT. It encodes CASSPGDPGAGGDTGELFF. J is TRBJ2-2 and V is TRBV4-3, with 9 bases matching TRBD2. Germline CDR1 reads LGHNA; CDR2 reads YSLEER. The trim removed 4 bases at V and 3 bases at J, leaving 15 bases unmatched. The CDR3 is 19 residues long.

This clonotype was observed at least ten times. The chain links TRBV7-3 to TRBJ2-2; D gene uncertain. Germline V gene sequence: CDR1 SGHTA, CDR2 FQGTGA. V lost 4 bases and J 0 bases, leaving 12 bases between the germline ends. This CDR3 region has 16 residues. CDR3 nucleotide sequence: TGTGCCAGCAGCTCATGGACGGATACGAACACCGGGGAGCTGTTTTTT. Residues: CASSSWTDTNTGELFF.

The rearrangement joins TRBV13 to TRBJ2-3, with TRBD2 identical over 9 bases. This CDR3 spans 15 amino acids. CDR1 and CDR2 from the germline V gene are PRHDT and FYEKMQ (reference sequence). The ends lost 6 bases at V and 6 bases at J; junction bases unmatched: 10. The CDR3 region has the DNA TGTGCCAGCAGTTCAATTAGCGGGGGAGGCGATACGCAGTATTTT. Its translation is CASSSISGGGDTQYF.

In its sample, this clonotype was seen a few times. This chain uses TRBV4-1 with TRBJ2-2; D is unclear. Germline CDR1 MGHRA, CDR2 YSYEKL. V was trimmed by 1 base and J by 0 bases, leaving 9 bases between them. The CDR3 is 16 residues long. The CDR3, as DNA: TGCGCCAGCAGCCAAGCCCGGGCCTCGAACACCGGGGAGCTGTTTTTT. Residues: CASSQARASNTGELFF.

The chain carries TRBV4-1 and TRBJ1-5; no reliable D call. Germline CDR1 and CDR2: MGHRA and YSYEKL. CDR3 length: 15 residues. V was trimmed by 6 bases and J by 2 bases, leaving 14 bases between them. The CDR3 spells CASRVTVYGNQPQHF. CDR3 in DNA: TGCGCCAGCAGAGTAACGGTTTACGGCAATCAGCCCCAGCATTTT.

Details on this clonotype: Relative to the germline gene, one junction end is altered; a read error may explain this. The V and J genes are TRBV10-2 and TRBJ2-1; a weak D match, TRBD1 (5 bases). CDR1 WSHSY and CDR2 SAAADI come from the germline V gene. The CDR3 has 12 residues. As DNA, the CDR3 is TGCGCCCGCAGGGCGCTCTACAATGAGCAGTTCTTC. It encodes CARRALYNEQFF.

The gene calls are TRBV2 and TRBJ2-7; D gene ambiguous. Germline loops: CDR1 SNHLY, CDR2 FYNNEI. The V end lost 4 bases, the J end lost 7 bases, and 5 bases lay between the germline ends. This CDR3 is 10 amino acids long. CDR3 nucleotide sequence: TGTGCCAGCAGTGGGGTAGAGCAGTACGTC. The encoded protein is CASSGVEQYV.

V gene TRBV12-3 or TRBV12-4 combines with J gene TRBJ1-1; D perhaps matches TRBD1 (5 bases). Between the trimmed V and J ends, which lost 7 bases and 1 base, there was a span of 10 bases. The length of the CDR3 is 13 residues. CDR3 residues: CASNYGGNTEAFF. The CDR3 DNA follows: TGTGCCAGCAACTACGGGGGGAACACTGAAGCTTTCTTT.

This clonotype was found many times. The chain employs TRBV28 and TRBJ2-7; TRBD2 matches at 12 bases. V shed 5 bases, J shed 5 bases, and the junction held 7 bases outside the gene matches. Germline values: CDR1 MDHEN, CDR2 SYDVKM. This CDR3 is built from 15 residues. Here the CDR3 DNA reads TGTGCCAGCAGTCCCACTAGCGGGGGGTTCGACGAGCAGTACGTC. Amino acids: CASSPTSGGFDEQYV.

This clonotype was detected only once. The rearrangement uses TRBV2 and TRBJ2-1; D may be TRBD1 or TRBD2 (5 bases each). V was shortened by 4 bases and J by 0 bases, with 10 bases between the two germline ends. The germline CDR1 and CDR2 sequences are SNHLY and FYNNEI. CDR3 length: 15 residues. CDR3 bases: TGTGCCAGCAGTGGGGACGAGAGCTCCTACAATGAGCAGTTCTTC. Residues: CASSGDESSYNEQFF.

This rearrangement joins TRBV19 to TRBJ2-6; D possibly corresponds to TRBD2 (6 bases). Deletions cut 5 bases from V and 0 bases from J, with 11 bases between. Germline-derived CDR1 and CDR2 are LNHDA and SQIVND (reference sequence). The CDR3 runs 16 residues. CDR3 nucleotides: TGTGCCAGTAGTGCCGGGGGATACTCTGGGGCCAACGTCCTGACTTTC. It translates to CASSAGGYSGANVLTF.